This T cell receptor beta chain was sequenced during a study of blood T cells in healthy people across ages. Germline V gives CDR1 SNHLY, CDR2 FYNNEI. J lost 1 base, V lost 3 bases, and 4 bases had no gene match. This CDR3 is 15 amino acids long. Overall study results and limits: Getting older went along with TCR beta diversity per million T cells dropping roughly linearly.

This clonotype was seen only a few times. What it binds is not known. Using a J-beta primer mix together with a sample-barcoded 5' primer, a second PCR was run for about 6 to 11 cycles. TCRdb reanalysed the 5' RACE reads using MiXCR and keeps one entry per CDR3 protein. This sample yields 900,000 to 950,000 distinct CDR3 sequences, of which about 28% are seen a single time; roughly 10% belongs to the top ten. The same sample was also studied in work on T cells of mothers and their children. Turning to that study: All donors were healthy and Caucasian; they were a few mothers and their six children.

The sample taken for sequencing was blood. This chain uses TRBV2 with TRBJ2-5; TRBD1 matches 8 bases. This clonotype was sampled from a middle-aged woman in good health. The CDR3 spells CASSEGTGIQETQYF. The DNA of the CDR3 is TGTGCCAGCAGTGAGGGGACAGGAATCCAAGAGACCCAGTACTTC.